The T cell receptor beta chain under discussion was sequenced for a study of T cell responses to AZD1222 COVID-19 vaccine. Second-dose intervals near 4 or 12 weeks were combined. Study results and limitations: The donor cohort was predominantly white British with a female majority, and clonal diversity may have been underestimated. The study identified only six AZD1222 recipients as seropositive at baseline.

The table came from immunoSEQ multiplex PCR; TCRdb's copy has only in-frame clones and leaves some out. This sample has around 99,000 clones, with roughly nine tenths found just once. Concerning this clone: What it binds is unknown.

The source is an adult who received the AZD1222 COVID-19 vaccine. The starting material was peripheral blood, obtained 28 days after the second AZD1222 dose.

This chain's CDR3 is CASSETPYQETQYF. As DNA, the CDR3 is TGTGCCAGCAGTGAAACCCCCTACCAAGAGACCCAGTACTTC. The chain employs TRBV2 and TRBJ2-5; D is unresolved. The length of the CDR3 is 14 residues. Per the germline V gene, CDR1 is SNHLY and CDR2 is FYNNEI. Trimming removed 2 bases from V and 0 bases from J, with 7 bases in between.